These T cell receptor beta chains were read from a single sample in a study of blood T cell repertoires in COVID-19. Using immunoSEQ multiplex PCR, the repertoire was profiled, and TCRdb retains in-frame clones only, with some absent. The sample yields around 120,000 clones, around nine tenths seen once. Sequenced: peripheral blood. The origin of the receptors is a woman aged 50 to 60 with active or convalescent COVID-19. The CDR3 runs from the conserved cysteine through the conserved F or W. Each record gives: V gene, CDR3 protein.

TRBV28	CASVARDTSGNTIYF
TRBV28	CASVGNTIYF
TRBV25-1	CASSDSAETYNEQFF
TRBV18	CASSPLGEASGNTIYF
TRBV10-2	CASSGARAGGNSYEQYF
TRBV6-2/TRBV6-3	CASSRRTSGYNEQFF
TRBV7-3	CASSLGAGQPYEQYF
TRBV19	CASSTGQTNAEAFF
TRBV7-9	CASSSQGYEQYF
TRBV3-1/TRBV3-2	CASGVAGGGEQYF
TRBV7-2	CASSFRSGHINTEAFF
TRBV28	CASSLYEQLNTEAFF